What follows are 27 T cell receptor beta chains derived from one specimen sequenced in a study of cytomegalovirus exposure and HLA in healthy donors. Only in-frame clones appear in the TCRdb table, and some are missing; sequencing was by immunoSEQ multiplex PCR. This sample has over 200,000 clones; about 86% occur once, and the top ten carry roughly 3%. The sequenced material came from PBMCs. The receptors were sampled from a young woman in good health and CMV-seronegative.

The chain carries TRBV28 and TRBJ2-7, with unresolved D. Germline V gene lookup returns CDR1 MDHEN and CDR2 SYDVKM. This CDR3 has 14 residues. The V end was cut by 2 bases, the J end by 4 bases, with 12 bases between. The CDR3 protein is CASSLIVARYEQYF. DNA for the CDR3: TGTGCCAGCAGTTTAATAGTGGCCAGGTACGAGCAGTACTTC.

The table lists this clone with a few counts. This sequence joins TRBV18 and TRBJ2-2; 11 bases match TRBD2. The CDR3 totals 15 residues. V lost 2 bases, J lost 6 bases, and 2 bases stayed unmatched. Looked up from germline, CDR1 is KGHSH and CDR2 is LQKENI. The CDR3 sequence is CASSPTSGSAGELFF. The CDR3 DNA is TGTGCCAGCTCACCAACTAGCGGGAGCGCCGGGGAGCTGTTTTTT.

This clone occurred once. The rearrangement links TRBV27 to TRBJ2-2, with 8 bases identical to TRBD1. The J segment lost 7 bases and the V segment lost 2 bases, leaving 9 bases of the junction unmatched. This CDR3 is built from 16 residues. Germline V CDR1 and CDR2: MNHEY, SMNVEV (reference sequence). The CDR3 protein is CASSLLLQGGSGELFF. CDR3 sequence (DNA): TGTGCCAGCAGTTTACTATTACAGGGGGGAAGCGGGGAGCTGTTTTTT.

The rearrangement joins TRBV4-1 to TRBJ2-3; the D gene is possibly TRBD1 (6 bases). The length of the CDR3 is 15 residues. The V and J ends lost 1 base and 0 bases respectively, with 8 bases between them. Per germline, CDR1 MGHRA and CDR2 YSYEKL. Written as DNA, the CDR3 is TGCGCCAGCAGCCAAGGACAGGAGAGCACAGATACGCAGTATTTT. Translated, it gives CASSQGQESTDTQYF.

The chain couples TRBV9 to TRBJ2-1, with D maybe TRBD2 (6 bases). Germline CDR1 is SGDLS and CDR2 is YYNGEE. CDR3 length: 15 amino acids. Trimming pared 3 bases from V and 4 bases from J, leaving 14 bases between. The CDR3 sequence is CASSASGTEYNEQFF. In nucleotides, the CDR3 is TGTGCCAGCAGCGCATCCGGGACTGAATACAATGAGCAGTTCTTC.

The chain links TRBV10-3 to TRBJ1-3; TRBD1 is a possible D gene (5 bases). V lost 3 bases and J 1 base, leaving 10 bases between the germline ends. Germline lookup yields CDR1 ENHRY and CDR2 SYGVKD. This CDR3 is 15 amino acids long. DNA for the CDR3: TGTGCCATCAGTGAACATCAGGGTTCTGGAAACACCATATATTTT. This codes for CAISEHQGSGNTIYF.

The rearrangement uses TRBV19 and TRBJ2-7, with 8 bases fitting TRBD1. This CDR3 has 14 residues. Germline loops: CDR1 LNHDA, CDR2 SQIVND (reference sequence). The V segment lost 6 bases and the J segment 4 bases; nucleotides outside the gene matches: 8. The CDR3 DNA follows: TGTGCCAGTAGCCACAGGGGGATACAATACGAGCAGTACTTC. This translates into CASSHRGIQYEQYF.

This rearrangement joins TRBV5-1 to TRBJ1-1, with TRBD1 identical over 7 bases. Per germline, CDR1 SGHRS and CDR2 YFSETQ. Germline trimming cut 0 bases from V and 4 bases from J; bases unmatched to any gene: 9. The CDR3 extends over 16 amino acids. CDR3 protein: CASSLGGGGAGTEAFF. The CDR3 DNA is TGCGCCAGCAGCTTGGGTGGAGGGGGCGCGGGCACTGAAGCTTTCTTT.

The chain is built from TRBV28 and TRBJ1-4, with a weak D call TRBD1 (5 bases). CDR1 and CDR2 from the germline V gene are MDHEN and SYDVKM. This CDR3 comprises 15 residues. V was pared by 5 bases and J by 7 bases, with 17 bases between. CDR3 in DNA: TGTGCCAGCAGTCCCCCTCGCGGGACGGGTGAAAAACTGTTTTTT. It yields the protein CASSPPRGTGEKLFF.

CDR3 DNA: TGTGCCAGCAGCGTGGACAGCGAGAACACTGAAGCTTTCTTT. Amino acids: CASSVDSENTEAFF. V gene TRBV11-2 combines with J gene TRBJ1-1; maybe TRBD1 (6 bases). With 5 bases removed from V and 1 base from J, the gap between germline ends came to 11 bases. Germline-derived CDR1 and CDR2 are SGHAT and FQNNGV. This CDR3 has 14 residues.

The chain uses TRBV9 and TRBJ2-2, with 10 bases matching TRBD2. CDR3 length equals 17 residues. Trimming cost V 0 bases and J 7 bases; bases outside gene matches: 9. Germline V gives CDR1 SGDLS, CDR2 YYNGEE. The CDR3 nucleotides read TGTGCCAGCAGCGTAGAGGTAGCGGGAGGCCTGGGCGGGGAGCTGTTTTTT. Amino acid sequence: CASSVEVAGGLGGELFF.

The chain recombines TRBV5-1 with TRBJ1-1; D is unclear. The V and J ends lost 0 bases and 8 bases respectively, with 11 bases between them. CDR1 is SGHRS and CDR2 is YFSETQ in the germline V gene. This CDR3 is 13 amino acids long. This chain's CDR3 is CASSLETIGEAFF. CDR3 in DNA: TGCGCCAGCAGCTTGGAGACAATCGGCGAAGCTTTCTTT.

The V and J genes are TRBV5-1 and TRBJ2-7; D is ambiguous. There are 11 residues in the CDR3. Per the germline V gene, CDR1 is SGHRS and CDR2 is YFSETQ. V gave up 5 bases and J gave up 0 bases, with 3 bases separating them. CDR3 bases: TGCGCCAGCAGGAGCTCCTACGAGCAGTACTTC. Its translation is CASRSSYEQYF.

The rearrangement joins TRBV27 to TRBJ2-1; TRBD2 matches at 7 bases. V lost 3 bases to trimming and J lost 9 bases; unmatched junction nucleotides: 11. CDR1 is MNHEY, CDR2 SMNVEV, per germline (reference sequence). CDR3 length: 15 residues. CDR3 DNA: TGTGCCAGCAGTTTGCTGGCGGGAGCCCTTATTGAGCAGTTCTTC. As protein: CASSLLAGALIEQFF.

The chain combines TRBV5-1 with TRBJ1-2; D uncertain. The ends were cut back, 4 bases at V and 8 bases at J, with 18 bases in the middle. The CDR3 extends over 14 amino acids. Germline V gives CDR1 SGHRS, CDR2 YFSETQ. The CDR3 region has the DNA TGCGCCAGCAGCCTCTCCTCGGGGAGGGAAGGCTACACCTTC. Translation gives CASSLSSGREGYTF. Using reference TRBV5-1 and TRBJ1-2 for the parts outside the CDR3, the full variable domain is KAGVTQTPRYLIKTRGQQVTLSCSPISGHRSVSWYQQTPGQGLQFLFEYFSETQRNKGNFPGRFSGRQFSNSRSEMNVSTLELGDSALYLCASSLSSGREGYTFGSGTRLTVV.

The CDR3 nucleotides read TGTGCCAGCAGCTTCGGGGGGCCTGCAGATACGCAGTATTTT. It yields the protein CASSFGGPADTQYF. V and J are TRBV7-8 and TRBJ2-3, with a tentative D call TRBD2 (7 bases). Trimming cost V 3 bases and J 4 bases, with 11 bases left between them. Germline V gene lookup returns CDR1 SGHVS and CDR2 FQNEAQ. The CDR3 is 14 amino acids.

The chain links TRBV9 to TRBJ2-3, with a weak D call TRBD2 (6 bases). CDR1 is SGDLS and CDR2 is YYNGEE in the germline V gene. The CDR3 has 16 residues. V lost 1 base and J lost 5, with 17 bases in between. The DNA for the CDR3 is TGTGCCAGCAGCGTAACGGTCAGGGCGGAGGGAGATACGCAGTATTTT. It codes for CASSVTVRAEGDTQYF.

There are a few counts of this clone. CDR3 bases: TGTGCCAGCAGCGTCCCAGGGTGGCAAGAGACCCAGTACTTC. Protein sequence: CASSVPGWQETQYF. The chain couples TRBV7-2 to TRBJ2-5, with a tentative D call TRBD1 (5 bases). CDR1 is SGHTA, CDR2 FQGNSA, per germline. The CDR3 extends over 14 amino acids. Between the trimmed V and J ends, which lost 5 bases and 2 bases, there was a span of 12 bases.

The genes are TRBV7-9 and TRBJ2-1, with 9 nucleotides matching TRBD2. CDR3 length: 15 residues. Losses at the gene ends were 0 bases for V and 5 bases for J; bases not matched to a gene: 2. CDR1 and CDR2 from the germline V gene are SEHNR and FQNEAQ (reference sequence). The CDR3 DNA is TGTGCCAGCAGCTTAGCGCGGGAGGGTAACAATGAGCAGTTCTTC. It codes for CASSLAREGNNEQFF.

The chain links TRBV6-5 to TRBJ1-2, with 8 bases fitting TRBD1. This CDR3 spans 15 amino acids. Germline CDR1 and CDR2: MNHEY and SVGAGI. Losses at the gene ends were 2 bases for V and 8 bases for J; bases not matched to a gene: 10. CDR3 sequence: CASSYVVTGVSGYTF. The CDR3 DNA reads TGTGCCAGCAGTTACGTGGTGACAGGGGTATCGGGCTACACCTTC.

The V and J genes are TRBV6-5 and TRBJ2-7; D ambiguous. CDR1 is MNHEY, CDR2 SVGAGI, per germline. The CDR3 runs 14 residues. Trimming took 6 bases from V and 5 from J, leaving 17 bases between them. CDR3 nucleotides: TGTGCCAGCAGAAGACTGGAAAGTACCCACGAGCAGTACTTC. Translating it yields CASRRLESTHEQYF.

The chain recombines TRBV7-9 with TRBJ2-1, with 8 bases fitting TRBD1. CDR3 length: 15 amino acids. The germline V gene encodes CDR1 SEHNR and CDR2 FQNEAQ (reference sequence). Trimming took 1 base from V and 6 from J; bases not matched to a gene: 5. The CDR3 sequence is CASSLGQGTGNEQFF. In DNA form, the CDR3 reads TGTGCCAGCAGCTTAGGACAGGGGACGGGCAATGAGCAGTTCTTC.

V usage is TRBV27 and J usage is TRBJ2-3; D may be TRBD1 (6 bases). Looked up from germline, CDR1 is MNHEY and CDR2 is SMNVEV (reference sequence). V was trimmed by 5 bases and J by 5 bases, leaving 20 bases between them. This CDR3 is 16 amino acids long. The DNA of the CDR3 is TGTGCCAGCAGTCTAAACAGGGTTCAGCCGAAAGATACGCAGTATTTT. It translates to CASSLNRVQPKDTQYF.

This clone was counted a few times. The genes are TRBV11-2 and TRBJ1-2; 8 positions match TRBD1. Germline lookup yields CDR1 SGHAT and CDR2 FQNNGV. The junction had 3 bases not matched to a gene; V was cut back by 5 bases and J by 4 bases. This CDR3 spans 13 amino acids. The CDR3 here is CASSPTGAYGYTF. CDR3 bases: TGTGCCAGCAGCCCGACAGGGGCCTATGGCTACACCTTC.

This clone was detected a few times. The chain joins TRBV7-9 to TRBJ1-5; perhaps TRBD1 as D (6 bases). Trimming took off 5 bases at V and 4 bases at J, with 24 bases between the two ends. The CDR3 sequence is 18 residues long. Looked up from germline, CDR1 is SEHNR and CDR2 is FQNEAQ (reference sequence). The CDR3 sequence is CASSLGGRGGSLNQPQHF. DNA for the CDR3: TGTGCCAGCAGCCTCGGGGGGCGGGGAGGGAGTTTAAATCAGCCCCAGCATTTT.

This sequence joins TRBV5-1 and TRBJ2-2; 13 bases line up with TRBD2. The junction had 9 bases not matched to a gene; V was cut back by 4 bases and J by 0 bases. The CDR3 extends over 19 amino acids. Germline CDR1 SGHRS, CDR2 YFSETQ. The CDR3 coding sequence is TGCGCCAGCAGCACTGGACTAGCGGGAGATTTGGCGAACACCGGGGAGCTGTTTTTT. Protein sequence: CASSTGLAGDLANTGELFF.

V gene TRBV5-3 combines with J gene TRBJ2-2; D gene uncertain. TRBV5-3 is given ORF status, its function remaining uncertain. This CDR3 has 13 amino acids. V dropped 0 bases and J dropped 8 bases, with 8 bases sitting between them. The CDR3 DNA is TGTGCCAGAAGCTTGGCCGGGTGGGGGGAGCTGTTTTTT. Its translation: CARSLAGWGELFF.